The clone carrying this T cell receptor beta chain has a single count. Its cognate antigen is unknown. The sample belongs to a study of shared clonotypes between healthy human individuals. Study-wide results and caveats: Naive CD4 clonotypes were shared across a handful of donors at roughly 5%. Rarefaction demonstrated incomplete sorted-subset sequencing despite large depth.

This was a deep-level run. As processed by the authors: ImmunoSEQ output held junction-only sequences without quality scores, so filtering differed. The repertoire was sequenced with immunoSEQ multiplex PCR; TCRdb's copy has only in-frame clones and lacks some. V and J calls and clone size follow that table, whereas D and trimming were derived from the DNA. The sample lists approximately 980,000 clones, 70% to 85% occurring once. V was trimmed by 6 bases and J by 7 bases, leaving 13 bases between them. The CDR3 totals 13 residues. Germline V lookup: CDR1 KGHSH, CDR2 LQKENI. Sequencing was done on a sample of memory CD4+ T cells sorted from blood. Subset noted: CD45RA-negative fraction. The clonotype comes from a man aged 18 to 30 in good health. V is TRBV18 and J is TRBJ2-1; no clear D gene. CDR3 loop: CASSSKQENEQFF. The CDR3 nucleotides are TGTGCCAGCTCTTCTAAGCAGGAGAATGAGCAGTTCTTC.